This T cell receptor beta chain was sequenced for a study of blood T cell repertoires in COVID-19. Study information: Italy, Spain and the United States were the sources of the convalescent and acute COVID-19 samples.

Using immunoSEQ multiplex PCR, the repertoire was profiled, and TCRdb retains in-frame clones only, with some absent. The top ten hold around 15% of the sample, which has 150,000 to 200,000 clones, roughly 84% seen once. Germline lookup yields CDR1 SGHDT and CDR2 YYEEEE. Trimming pared 4 bases from V and 5 bases from J, leaving 16 bases between. CDR3 size: 14 residues. This sequence was found in a woman in her seventies with COVID-19, enrolled during active disease. The sample was peripheral blood. V gene TRBV5-6 combines with J gene TRBJ2-7, with D perhaps TRBD2 (5 bases). CDR3 amino acids: CASSAWGVPHEQYV. In DNA, the CDR3 is TGTGCCAGCAGCGCCTGGGGAGTTCCCCACGAGCAGTACGTC.